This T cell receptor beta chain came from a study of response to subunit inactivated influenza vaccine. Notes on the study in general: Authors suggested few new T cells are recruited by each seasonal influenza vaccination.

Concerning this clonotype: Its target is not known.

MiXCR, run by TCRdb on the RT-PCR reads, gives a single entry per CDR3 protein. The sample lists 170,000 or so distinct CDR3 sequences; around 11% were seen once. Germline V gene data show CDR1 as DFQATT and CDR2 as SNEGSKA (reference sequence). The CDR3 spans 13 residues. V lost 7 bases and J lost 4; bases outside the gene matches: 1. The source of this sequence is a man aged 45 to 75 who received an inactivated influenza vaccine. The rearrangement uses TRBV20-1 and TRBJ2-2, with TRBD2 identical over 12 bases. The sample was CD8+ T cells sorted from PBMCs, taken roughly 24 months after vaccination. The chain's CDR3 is CSGLAGVTGELFF. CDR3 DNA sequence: TGCAGTGGACTAGCGGGAGTCACCGGGGAGCTGTTTTTT.